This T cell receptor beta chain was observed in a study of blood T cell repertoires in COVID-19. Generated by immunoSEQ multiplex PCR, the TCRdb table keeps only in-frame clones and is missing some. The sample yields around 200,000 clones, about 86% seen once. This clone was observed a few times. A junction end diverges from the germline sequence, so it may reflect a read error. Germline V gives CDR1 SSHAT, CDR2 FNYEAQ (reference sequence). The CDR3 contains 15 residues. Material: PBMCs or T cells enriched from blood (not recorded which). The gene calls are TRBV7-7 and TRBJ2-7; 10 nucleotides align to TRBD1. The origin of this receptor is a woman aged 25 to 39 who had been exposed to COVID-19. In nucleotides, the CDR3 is TGTGCTAGCAGCTTAGCGACAGGGGGCGGCTACGAGCAGTACTTC. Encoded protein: CASSLATGGGYEQYF.